The 7 T cell receptor beta chains given below trace back to one sample, sequenced in a study of cytomegalovirus exposure and HLA in healthy donors. 60 Vbeta and 13 Jbeta primers were used in PCR. TCRdb keeps only in-frame clones here, not all; method: immunoSEQ multiplex PCR. Of some 150,000 clones in the sample, around 74% were seen once. Sequenced sample: PBMCs. Receptors were obtained from a man in his fifties or sixties in good health and CMV-seropositive.

A remark on this clone: This CDR3 is also generated by other DNA sequences in the sample. The V and J genes are TRBV28 and TRBJ2-1; possibly TRBD2 for D (5 bases). Germline V CDR1 and CDR2: MDHEN, SYDVKM. The CDR3 consists of 16 residues. V gave up 4 bases and J gave up 5 bases, with 18 bases separating them. CDR3 region: CASSSLRGPSNNEQFF. DNA of the CDR3: TGTGCCAGCAGTTCCCTCCGCGGGCCTAGCAACAATGAGCAGTTCTTC.

The rearrangement joins TRBV5-5 to TRBJ1-1; maybe TRBD1 (5 bases). From germline, CDR1 is SGHKS and CDR2 YYEKEE (reference sequence). Trimming took 4 bases from V and 0 from J, leaving 13 bases between them. The CDR3 spans 15 residues. CDR3 protein: CASSPGWGLNTEAFF. The CDR3 DNA reads as TGTGCCAGCAGCCCTGGGTGGGGCCTGAACACTGAAGCTTTCTTT. Supplemented by reference TRBV5-5 and TRBJ1-1, the full variable domain reads DAGVTQSPTHLIKTRGQQVTLRCSPISGHKSVSWYQQVLGQGPQFIFQYYEKEERGRGNFPDRFSARQFPNYSSELNVNALLLGDSALYLCASSPGWGLNTEAFFGQGTRLTVV.

The table lists this clone with a count of one. The V gene is TRBV7-9, the J gene TRBJ1-2; D is unclear. Per the germline V gene, CDR1 is SEHNR and CDR2 is FQNEAQ (reference sequence). The CDR3 consists of 16 residues. V gave up 5 bases and J gave up 4 bases, with 20 bases separating them. As DNA, the CDR3 is TGTGCCAGCAGCCGAGTGGGCGAAGAAGCTTTCTATGGCTACACCTTC. It yields the protein CASSRVGEEAFYGYTF.

This chain uses TRBV30 with TRBJ2-2; D not certain. The CDR3 is 11 amino acids. V lost 7 bases to trimming and J lost 3 bases, with 6 bases between them. CDR1 is GTSNPN, CDR2 SVGIG, per germline (reference sequence). The CDR3 DNA is TGTGCCTACCGGGACACCGGGGAGCTGTTTTTT. This gives the protein CAYRDTGELFF.

This clone was observed a handful of times. This chain joins TRBV6-1 and TRBJ1-2, with D unclear. Germline CDR1 is MNHNS and CDR2 is SASEGT. CDR3 size: 14 residues. The V gene lost 1 base and the J gene lost 8 bases, with 14 bases spanning the gap. The CDR3 loop reads CASSEEEGRSGYTF. CDR3 coding DNA: TGTGCCAGCAGTGAAGAAGAGGGTCGGAGCGGCTACACCTTC.

The V and J genes are TRBV28 and TRBJ2-3, with D possibly matching TRBD1 (6 bases). Germline-derived CDR1 and CDR2 are MDHEN and SYDVKM. V lost 2 bases and J lost 0, with 12 bases in between. The CDR3 is 16 residues long. The CDR3 region is CASSLGTGWSTDTQYF. The CDR3 nucleotides read TGTGCCAGCAGTTTAGGCACAGGGTGGAGCACAGATACGCAGTATTTT.

V usage is TRBV5-1 and J usage is TRBJ2-3, with TRBD2 matching 13 bases. The CDR3 length is 22 residues. CDR1 SGHRS and CDR2 YFSETQ come from the germline V gene. The trim removed 3 bases at V and 0 bases at J, leaving 19 bases unmatched. The CDR3 DNA sequence: TGCGCCAGCAGCTCGACCGAGAGCAGACTAGCGGGAGGACCTCTTAGCACAGATACGCAGTATTTT. This gives the protein CASSSTESRLAGGPLSTDTQYF.